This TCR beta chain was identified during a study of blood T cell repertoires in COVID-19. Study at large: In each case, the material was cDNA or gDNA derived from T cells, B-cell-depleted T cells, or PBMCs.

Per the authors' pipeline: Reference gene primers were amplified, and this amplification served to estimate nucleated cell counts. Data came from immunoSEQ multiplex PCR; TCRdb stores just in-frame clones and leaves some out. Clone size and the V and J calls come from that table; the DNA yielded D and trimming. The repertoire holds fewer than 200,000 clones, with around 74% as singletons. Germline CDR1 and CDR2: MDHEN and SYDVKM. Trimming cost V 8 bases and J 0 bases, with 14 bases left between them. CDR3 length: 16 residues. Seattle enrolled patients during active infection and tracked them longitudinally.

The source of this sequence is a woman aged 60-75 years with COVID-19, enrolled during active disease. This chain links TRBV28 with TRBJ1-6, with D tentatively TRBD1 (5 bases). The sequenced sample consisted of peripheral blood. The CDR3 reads CASGRVGLSYNSPLHF. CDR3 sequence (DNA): TGTGCCAGCGGCAGGGTCGGCCTCTCCTATAATTCACCCCTCCACTTT.